These 6 T cell receptor beta chains share one sample of origin, sequenced in a study of human T cells and chemical hapten exposure. Sample time point: patch test 1, 2 weeks after DPC sensitization. Described treatment: therapeutic diphenylcyclopropenone sensitization with weekly scalp DPC. Each CDR3 protein gets one entry after TCRdb re-called the RACE reads with MiXCR. The top ten hold about 2.1% of the sample, which has about 360,000 distinct CDR3 sequences, 4% to 5.5% seen once. Material: whole blood, obtained in connection with sensitization to the hapten diphenylcyclopropenone (DPC). The receptors were gathered from a woman between 45 and 60 years old with alopecia areata. Some clones in this sample may be carry-over from other donors' samples.

Many counts were recorded for this clonotype. The CDR3 sequence: CSVMGQGVGYTF. The CDR3 DNA sequence: TGCAGCGTAATGGGACAGGGGGTTGGCTACACCTTC. The chain couples TRBV29-1 to TRBJ1-2; TRBD1 agrees at 11 bases. The germline CDR1 and CDR2 sequences are SQVTM and ANQGSEA. This CDR3 is built from 12 residues. The trim removed 6 bases at V and 7 bases at J, leaving 4 bases unmatched.

This clonotype was observed a handful of times. This sequence joins TRBV20-1 and TRBJ2-7; D remains ambiguous. This CDR3 is built from 11 residues. Germline CDR1 and CDR2: DFQATT and SNEGSKA (reference sequence). The V gene lost 5 bases and the J gene lost 3 bases, with 8 bases spanning the gap. The CDR3 sequence: CSAVTFYEQYF. In DNA, the CDR3 is TGCAGTGCTGTTACCTTCTACGAGCAGTACTTC.

The V gene is TRBV10-3, the J gene TRBJ2-7; weak D call: TRBD1 (6 bases). CDR3 length: 14 residues. Per germline, CDR1 ENHRY and CDR2 SYGVKD. V was cut by 0 bases and J by 5 bases, with 11 bases left in between. The DNA of the CDR3 is TGTGCCATCAGTGAGTCCCCAGGGGACGACGAGCAGTACTTC. This codes for CAISESPGDDEQYF.

This clonotype was seen many times. This sequence joins TRBV25-1 and TRBJ1-5, with D perhaps matching TRBD1 (5 bases). The length of the CDR3 is 16 residues. From germline, CDR1 is MGHDK and CDR2 SYGVNS. V lost 1 base, J lost 0 bases, and 10 bases lay in between. The CDR3 reads CASSESGGPSNQPQHF. CDR3 bases: TGTGCCAGCAGTGAATCGGGGGGACCTAGCAATCAGCCCCAGCATTTT.

This clonotype was counted only a few times. The chain combines TRBV6-2 or TRBV6-3 with TRBJ2-1; 10 bases agree with TRBD2. After removal of 2 bases from V and 0 bases from J, the junction contained 7 bases not matched to a gene. Germline values: CDR1 MNHEY, CDR2 SVGEGT. The CDR3 has 18 amino acids. CDR3 sequence (DNA): TGTGCCAGCAGTTACCACCTAGCGGGAGCCTACTCCTACAATGAGCAGTTCTTC. Its protein is CASSYHLAGAYSYNEQFF.

This clonotype was seen at least ten times. The chain links TRBV4-3 to TRBJ1-1; D gene unclear. The CDR3 sequence is 15 residues long. The germline CDR1 and CDR2 sequences are LGHNA and YSLEER. V shed 0 bases and J shed 1 base, with 9 bases lying between them. The CDR3 bases are TGCGCCAGCAGCCAAGATTCCCGCCGGAACACTGAAGCTTTCTTT. This sequence encodes CASSQDSRRNTEAFF.